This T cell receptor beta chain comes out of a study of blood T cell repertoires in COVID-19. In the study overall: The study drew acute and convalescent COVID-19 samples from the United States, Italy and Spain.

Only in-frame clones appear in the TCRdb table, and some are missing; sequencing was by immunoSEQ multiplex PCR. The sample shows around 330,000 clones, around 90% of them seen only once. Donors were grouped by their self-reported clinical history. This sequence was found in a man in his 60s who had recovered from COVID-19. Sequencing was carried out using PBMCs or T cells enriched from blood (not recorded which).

CDR3 DNA sequence: TGTGCCAGCAGCTTAGCTGGGGGGGGTGACTATGGCTACACCTTC. It encodes CASSLAGGGDYGYTF. The gene calls are TRBV7-9 and TRBJ1-2; the D gene is possibly TRBD1 (5 bases). Per the germline V gene, CDR1 is SEHNR and CDR2 is FQNEAQ (reference sequence). Trimming removed 0 bases from V and 3 bases from J, with 11 bases in between. The CDR3 is made up of 15 amino acids.